This TCR beta chain was retrieved from a study of blood T cell repertoires in COVID-19. Study-wide background: COVID-19 samples, acute and convalescent, were from the United States, Italy and Spain. PBMCs, B-cell-depleted T cells, or T cells were the source of the cDNA or gDNA that made up the material.

The CDR3 runs to 20 residues. In the source study's methods: Amplified reference gene primers provided the basis for estimating nucleated cell counts. TCRdb's copy holds only in-frame clones and misses some; the assay was immunoSEQ multiplex PCR. The D gene and trimming were derived from the DNA, and the V and J assignments and clone size from that table. The top ten clones hold around 3.2% of a sample with about 160,000 clones, about 85% of them seen once. This clonotype originated in a human donor with acute or convalescent COVID-19. The donor label of this sample is uncertain. V and J are TRBV21-1 and TRBJ1-6; the D call of TRBD1 is as the table states it, not checked on the DNA. TRBV21-1 is a documented pseudogene. Sample: peripheral blood. CDR3: CASSGYRDRGPSSYNSPLHF. The DNA of the CDR3 is TGTGCCAGCAGCGGCTACCGGGACAGGGGGCCCAGCTCCTATAATTCACCCCTCCACTTT.